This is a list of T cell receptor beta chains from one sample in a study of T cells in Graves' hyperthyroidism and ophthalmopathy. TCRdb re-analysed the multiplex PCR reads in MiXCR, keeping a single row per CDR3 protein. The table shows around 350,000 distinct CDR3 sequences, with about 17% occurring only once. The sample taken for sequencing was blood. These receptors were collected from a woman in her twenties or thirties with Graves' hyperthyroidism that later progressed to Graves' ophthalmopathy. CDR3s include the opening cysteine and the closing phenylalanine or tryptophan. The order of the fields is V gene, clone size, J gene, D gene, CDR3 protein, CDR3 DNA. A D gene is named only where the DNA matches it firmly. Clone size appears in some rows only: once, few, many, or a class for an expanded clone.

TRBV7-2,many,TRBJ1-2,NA,CASSSYTGIMDGYTF,TGTGCCAGCAGCTCGTATACAGGGATCATGGACGGCTACACCTTC
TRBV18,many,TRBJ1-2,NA,CASSPRWPGTNYGYTF,TGTGCCAGCTCACCACGGTGGCCAGGGACTAACTATGGCTACACCTTC
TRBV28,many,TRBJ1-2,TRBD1,CASSSEAPGQGSFTF,TGTGCCAGCAGTTCAGAGGCACCGGGACAGGGATCGTTCACCTTC
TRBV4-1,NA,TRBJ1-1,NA,CASSHAWTVNTEAFF,TGCGCCAGCAGCCATGCCTGGACGGTGAACACTGAAGCTTTCTTT
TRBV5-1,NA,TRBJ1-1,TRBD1,CASSLAYDRVNTEAFF,TGCGCCAGCAGCTTGGCCTACGACAGGGTAAACACTGAAGCTTTCTTT
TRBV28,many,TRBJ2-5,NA,CASSLMSRAQETQYF,TGTGCCAGCAGTTTAATGTCCAGGGCGCAAGAGACCCAGTACTTC
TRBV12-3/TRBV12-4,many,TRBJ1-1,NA,CASSRTESNTEAFF,TGTGCCAGCAGCAGGACAGAGTCGAACACTGAAGCTTTCTTT
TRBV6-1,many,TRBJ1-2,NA,CASSETYRGRNYGYTF,TGTGCCAGCAGTGAAACATACCGCGGCAGGAACTATGGCTACACCTTC
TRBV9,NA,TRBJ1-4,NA,CASSVGRVLANEKLFF,TGTGCCAGCAGCGTAGGCCGGGTCTTGGCTAATGAAAAACTGTTTTTT
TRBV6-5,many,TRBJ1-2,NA,CASSYQRAGYGYTF,TGTGCCAGCAGTTACCAACGGGCTGGCTATGGCTACACCTTC
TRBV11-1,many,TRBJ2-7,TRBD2,CASSLLAESSYEQYF,TGTGCCAGCAGCCTACTAGCGGAAAGCTCCTACGAGCAGTACTTC
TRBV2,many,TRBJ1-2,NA,CASRLQGIDTF,TGTGCCAGCAGGTTACAGGGAATCGACACCTTC
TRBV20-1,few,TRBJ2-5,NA,CSARGVGVGETQYF,TGCAGTGCTAGAGGTGTGGGAGTCGGGGAGACCCAGTACTTC
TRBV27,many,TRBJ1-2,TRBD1,CASSLFPSWDRGNYGYTF,TGTGCCAGCAGTTTATTTCCATCGTGGGACAGGGGGAACTATGGCTACACCTTC
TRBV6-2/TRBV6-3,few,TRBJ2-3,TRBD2,CASSYSRFSGGESTDTQYF,TGTGCCAGCAGTTACTCGCGGTTTAGCGGGGGAGAAAGCACAGATACGCAGTATTTT
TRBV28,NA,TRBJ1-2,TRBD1,CASSFIQGAWGGNYGYTF,TGTGCCAGCAGTTTCATCCAGGGGGCCTGGGGGGGTAACTATGGCTACACCTTC
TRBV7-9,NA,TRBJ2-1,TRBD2,CASSLVQASGGVEQFF,TGTGCCAGCAGCTTAGTGCAGGCTAGCGGGGGGGTTGAGCAGTTCTTC
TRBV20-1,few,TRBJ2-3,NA,CSARVNPGTDTQYF,TGCAGTGCTAGAGTAAATCCGGGCACAGATACGCAGTATTTT
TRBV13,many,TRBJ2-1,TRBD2,CASSRMRTSNPNEQFF,TGTGCCAGCAGCCGGATGAGGACTAGCAATCCGAATGAGCAGTTCTTC
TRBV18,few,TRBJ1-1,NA,CASSLGGEGFAEAFF,TGTGCCAGCTCACTCGGGGGCGAGGGGTTCGCTGAAGCTTTCTTT
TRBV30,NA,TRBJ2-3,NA,CAWSVYAGLSTDTQYF,TGTGCCTGGAGTGTATATGCGGGCCTAAGCACAGATACGCAGTATTTT
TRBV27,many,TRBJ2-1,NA,CASSLSPRDGPYNEQFF,TGTGCCAGCAGTTTATCCCCGCGGGATGGGCCCTACAATGAGCAGTTCTTC
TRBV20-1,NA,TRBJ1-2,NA,CSAERANYGYTF,TGCAGTGCTGAACGAGCTAACTATGGCTACACCTTC
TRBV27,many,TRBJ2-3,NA,CASSLMRETYTDTQYF,TGTGCCAGCAGTTTAATGCGGGAAACCTACACAGATACGCAGTATTTT
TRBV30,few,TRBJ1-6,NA,CAWSVLGPLNSPLHF,TGTGCCTGGAGTGTACTCGGGCCTCTAAATTCACCCCTCCACTTT
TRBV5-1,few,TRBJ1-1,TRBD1,CASSLVRDRGFSTEAFF,TGCGCCAGCAGCTTGGTCCGGGACAGAGGTTTTAGTACTGAAGCTTTCTTT
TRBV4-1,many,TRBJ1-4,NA,CASSQLSGDNEKLFF,TGCGCCAGCAGCCAACTGTCAGGGGACAATGAAAAACTGTTTTTT
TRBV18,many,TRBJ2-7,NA,CASSTDGKQYF,TGTGCCAGCTCAACGGATGGAAAGCAGTACTTC
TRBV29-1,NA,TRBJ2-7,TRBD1,CSVEERSGQGEQYF,TGCAGCGTTGAAGAACGGTCAGGACAGGGCGAGCAGTACTTC
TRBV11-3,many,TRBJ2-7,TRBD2,CASSLTGLAGNTDEQYF,TGTGCCAGCAGCTTAACCGGACTAGCGGGAAATACTGACGAGCAGTACTTC
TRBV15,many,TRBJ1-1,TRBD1,CATSGTGVVVEAFF,TGTGCCACCAGCGGGACAGGGGTCGTGGTGGAAGCTTTCTTT
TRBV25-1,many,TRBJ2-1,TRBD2,CASSEQPGLAADSFKYNEQFF,TGTGCCAGCAGTGAACAACCGGGACTAGCGGCCGACTCTTTCAAGTACAATGAGCAGTTCTTC
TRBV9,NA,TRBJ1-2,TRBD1,CASSATRDRALSYGYTF,TGTGCCAGCAGCGCCACCAGGGACAGAGCCCTCTCCTATGGCTACACCTTC
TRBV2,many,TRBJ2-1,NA,CASRLQGGLDEQFF,TGTGCCAGCAGACTGCAGGGGGGTCTAGATGAGCAGTTCTTC
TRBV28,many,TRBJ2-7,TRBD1,CASSSLVGQGSYEQYF,TGTGCCAGCAGTTCCTTGGTGGGACAGGGCTCCTACGAGCAGTACTTC
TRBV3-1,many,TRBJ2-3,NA,CASSQDRWGPKYFSSTDTQYF,TGTGCCAGCAGCCAAGATCGATGGGGCCCGAAGTACTTTTCTAGCACAGATACGCAGTATTTT
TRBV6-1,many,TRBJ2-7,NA,CASKETGYHEQYF,TGTGCCAGCAAGGAAACGGGGTACCACGAGCAGTACTTC
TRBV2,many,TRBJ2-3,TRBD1,CASRLRGTALSTDTQYF,TGTGCCAGTCGACTTAGAGGGACAGCCCTATCCACAGATACGCAGTATTTT
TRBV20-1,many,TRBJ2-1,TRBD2,CSARVGLAGDNEQFF,TGCAGTGCTAGAGTAGGACTAGCGGGAGACAATGAGCAGTTCTTC
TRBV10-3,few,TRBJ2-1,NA,CATRDSSYNEQFF,TGTGCCACGCGGGACAGTTCCTACAATGAGCAGTTCTTC
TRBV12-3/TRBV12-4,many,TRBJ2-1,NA,CASSLATHSLAGQFF,TGTGCCAGCAGTTTAGCGACCCATTCGCTGGCGGGACAGTTCTTC
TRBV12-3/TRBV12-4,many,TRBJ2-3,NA,CASSNTSPLTDTQYF,TGTGCCAGCAGCAACACTAGCCCACTTACAGATACGCAGTATTTT
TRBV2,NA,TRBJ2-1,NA,CASSQLQGDEQFF,TGTGCCAGCAGTCAATTACAGGGCGATGAGCAGTTCTTC
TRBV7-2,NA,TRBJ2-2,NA,CATLKRGHTGELFF,TGTGCCACCCTAAAGCGGGGACATACCGGGGAGCTGTTTTTT
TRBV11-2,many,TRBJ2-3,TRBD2,CASSSFMGLAGEPGDTQYF,TGTGCCAGCAGCTCCTTCATGGGACTAGCGGGAGAGCCTGGGGATACGCAGTATTTT
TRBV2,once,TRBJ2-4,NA,CASSASIPKNIQYF,TGTGCCAGCAGCGCAAGTATTCCCAAAAACATTCAGTACTTC
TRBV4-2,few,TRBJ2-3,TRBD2,CASSQVGTRSTDTQYF,TGTGCCAGCAGCCAAGTCGGGACTAGGAGCACAGATACGCAGTATTTT
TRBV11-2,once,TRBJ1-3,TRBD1,CASSAGTGAPSGNTIYF,TGTGCCAGCAGCGCCGGGACAGGGGCCCCCTCTGGAAACACCATATATTTT
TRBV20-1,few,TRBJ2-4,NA,CSAPLLRVAKNIQYF,TGCAGTGCTCCACTACTCAGGGTAGCCAAAAACATTCAGTACTTC
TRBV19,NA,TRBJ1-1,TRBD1,CASSTLPGQQRAGTEAFF,TGTGCCAGTAGTACCTTGCCGGGACAGCAAAGAGCCGGCACTGAAGCTTTCTTT
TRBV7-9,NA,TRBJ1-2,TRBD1,CASSLGDTGGYGYTF,TGTGCCAGCAGCTTAGGCGACACAGGGGGGTATGGCTACACCTTC
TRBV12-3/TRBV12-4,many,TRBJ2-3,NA,CASSSGAGFLVPDTQYF,TGTGCCAGCAGCTCAGGGGCAGGCTTTTTAGTTCCAGATACGCAGTATTTT
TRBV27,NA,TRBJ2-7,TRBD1,CASSLLVGTEKSHYEQYF,TGTGCCAGCAGTTTGCTTGTCGGGACAGAAAAAAGTCACTACGAGCAGTACTTC
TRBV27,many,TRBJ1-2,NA,CASSITPTYGYTF,TGTGCCAGTAGTATAACCCCGACATATGGCTACACCTTC
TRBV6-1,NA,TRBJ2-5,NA,CASRRYGQETQYF,TGTGCCAGCCGACGGTATGGGCAAGAGACCCAGTACTTC